The source of this TCR beta chain is a study of type 1 regulatory T cells. By sample fraction, this clonotype is medium-sized. Trimming shortened V by 3 bases and J by 8 bases, and 16 bases separated the two germline ends. Per the germline V gene, CDR1 is LNHDA and CDR2 is SQIVND (reference sequence). There are 15 residues in the CDR3. Each CDR3 protein gets one entry after TCRdb re-called the reads with MiXCR. The sample has 2,000 to 2,500 distinct CDR3 sequences, roughly 7% seen once; the top ten hold roughly 2%. The origin of this receptor is a human donor in good health. The V gene is TRBV19, the J gene TRBJ2-2; D unresolved. The sequenced sample was CD4+ T cells, either the whole sample or a sorted fraction (not recorded which). DNA for the CDR3: TGTGCCAGTAGTATCCGCGGTCTCAAGTGGGGGGAGCTGTTTTTT. Protein sequence: CASSIRGLKWGELFF.